A single sample gave rise to the 2 T cell receptor beta chains below, sequenced in a study of blood T cell repertoires in COVID-19. Sequencing used immunoSEQ multiplex PCR; TCRdb keeps in-frame clones, though not all of them. The repertoire includes roughly 150,000 clones, roughly 88% of them detected once, and around 6.7% sits in the top ten. Sequencing was done on a sample of peripheral blood. Source of these receptors: a woman aged 45-65 years in a cohort sampled during active or convalescent COVID-19.

A note on this clone: This sample includes further DNA sequences coding for the same CDR3. The rearrangement links TRBV7-2 to TRBJ1-1; tentative D call: TRBD1 (5 bases). Trimming stripped 3 bases from V and 1 base from J, with 6 bases between. The CDR3 consists of 13 residues. Germline V gives CDR1 SGHTA, CDR2 FQGNSA. The CDR3 protein is CASSLGQNTEAFF. As DNA, the CDR3 is TGTGCCAGCAGCTTGGGGCAGAACACTGAAGCTTTCTTT.

This chain uses TRBV3-1 (or the pseudogene TRBV3-2) with TRBJ1-2; weak D call: TRBD1 (5 bases). V was clipped by 6 bases and J by 8 bases, with 19 bases between them. The CDR3 is made up of 14 amino acids. Germline loops: CDR1 LGHDT, CDR2 YNNKEL (reference sequence). The DNA of the CDR3 is TGTGCCAGCAGTCCAAATTCACAGGTGCGCGGCTACACCTTC. As protein: CASSPNSQVRGYTF.